The 5 T cell receptor beta chains in this list originate from one sample, sequenced in a study of PD-1 blockade in classical Hodgkin lymphoma. Indicated time point: newly diagnosed, previously untreated cHL patient sample. TCRdb's table, derived via immunoSEQ multiplex PCR, lists solely in-frame clones and lacks some. Altogether approximately 31,000 clones are present, 94% being singletons, with the ten largest covering over 2%. The source material was peripheral blood mononuclear cells (PBMCs). Source of these receptors: a human donor with classical Hodgkin lymphoma.

This clone was observed once. The V and J genes are TRBV7-3 and TRBJ2-3, with 8 nucleotides matching TRBD1. Germline CDR1 SGHTA, CDR2 FQGTGA. V shed 5 bases and J 5 bases; nucleotides not matched to a gene: 9. The CDR3 covers 15 residues. DNA for the CDR3: TGTGCCAGCAGCCCCGGCAGGGGGCGCCGAGATACGCAGTATTTT. This encodes CASSPGRGRRDTQYF.

The chain uses TRBV6-1 and TRBJ1-4; possibly TRBD1 for D (6 bases). Trimming took off 7 bases at V and 6 bases at J, with 12 bases between the two ends. The CDR3 covers 13 residues. CDR1 and CDR2 (germline): MNHNS, SASEGT. Here the CDR3 reads CASTPWTDEKLFF. The CDR3 nucleotides read TGTGCCAGCACTCCGTGGACAGATGAAAAACTGTTTTTT.

The chain is built from TRBV19 and TRBJ2-7; the D gene is possibly TRBD2 (5 bases). Trimming stripped 8 bases from V and 2 bases from J, with 13 bases between. This CDR3 contains 13 residues. Per germline, CDR1 LNHDA and CDR2 SQIVND (reference sequence). The DNA of the CDR3 is TGTGCCAGTTCAACGACGGGGACCTACGAGCAGTACTTC. It specifies CASSTTGTYEQYF.

V and J are TRBV5-1 and TRBJ1-1; 8 positions agree with TRBD1. The germline V gene has CDR1 SGHRS and CDR2 YFSETQ. Trimming removed 5 bases from V and 6 bases from J; junction bases left unmatched: 9. This CDR3 has 14 amino acids. The CDR3 DNA sequence: TGCGCCAGCAGTCCCCAGGGGGCAGCACCTGAAGCTTTCTTT. This gives the protein CASSPQGAAPEAFF.

This chain joins TRBV5-1 and TRBJ2-7; no definite D call. The ends were cut back, 5 bases at V and 0 bases at J, with 9 bases in the middle. The CDR3 length is 13 residues. Germline-derived CDR1 and CDR2 are SGHRS and YFSETQ. For the CDR3, the DNA is TGCGCCAGCAGGGTTTTCGGCTCCTACGAGCAGTACTTC. Translated: CASRVFGSYEQYF. Supplemented by reference TRBV5-1 and TRBJ2-7, the full variable domain reads KAGVTQTPRYLIKTRGQQVTLSCSPISGHRSVSWYQQTPGQGLQFLFEYFSETQRNKGNFPGRFSGRQFSNSRSEMNVSTLELGDSALYLCASRVFGSYEQYFGPGTRLTVT.